This T cell receptor beta chain was sequenced for a study of T cells after yellow fever vaccination (dated by TCRdb to about 2019). Regarding the complete study: The SMART-Seq v4 Ultra Low Input RNA kit was used to prepare libraries from fractions with low cell numbers. To track T-cell clones before and after primary and booster YFV17D yellow fever vaccination, bulk TCR alpha and beta repertoires were sequenced longitudinally. Two healthy male donors, one aged 18 to 30 and one aged 30 to 40 years, were included in the cohort. Blood samples were taken at several timepoints before and after primary and secondary immunization, and bulk PBMC replicates and cell subsets were isolated.

The paper's findings and limits, for the study overall: Compared with the primary T-cell response, the secondary T-cell response was faster but weaker, reaching its peak on day 5 rather than on day 15. Computational filtering was needed because FACS-sorted repertoires could contain abundant contaminating clonotypes from the bulk population. Because only two donors were included in the study, the extent to which the findings can be generalized is limited. A small fraction of clonotypes showed up in both the CD4 and CD8 compartments, probably as a result of convergent recombination. After the booster, most clones that had expanded after primary vaccination were detected again (about 97% of CD4 and 88% of CD8), suggesting broad maintenance of memory.

On this clonotype itself: The antigen it binds to is not known. The input lacks base qualities; no much larger clone sits a single base away.

TCR cDNA was synthesized by 5'RACE template switching, which introduced a universal primer site and unique molecular identifiers. Priming of cDNA synthesis was performed from both the TCR alpha and TCR beta constant segments. Two PCR steps were used to amplify libraries, with sample barcodes and sequencing adapters being added in the second step. Sequencing of libraries was performed on Illumina HiSeq 2500 (2x100 bp) or NovaSeq (2x150 bp). The original pipeline was this. MIGEC handled demultiplexing of reads and collapsing into UMI consensus sequences, while MiXCR performed V(D)J alignment. Vaccine-responding clonotypes were defined with edgeR using replicate PBMC samples, requiring FDR below 0.01 and a log2 fold change above 5 up to day 15. Each bulk clonotype was labeled CD4 or CD8 based on which sequenced repertoire, CD4 or CD8, contained the clonotype at higher abundance. Starting from the raw public reads, TCRdb applied fastp trimming at Q25, assembled clones with MiXCR and retained in-frame beta chains. When rows share a CDR3 protein, they turn into one entry using the most common DNA and genes. Clone size and V and J calls follow TCRdb, not the original study. For this sample the table gives about 73,000 distinct CDR3 sequences, of which around 7.7% were detected only once. Less than 50% of the sample belongs to the ten largest clones.

In the paper's terms, the treatment or condition label means: live attenuated yellow fever vaccine strain. A standard Ficoll-Paque protocol was used to isolate PBMCs from peripheral blood. CD4 and CD8 T-cell fractions were isolated with Dynabeads CD4 and CD8 positive selection kits. TriZol was used to extract RNA from bulk PBMCs, from CD4 and CD8 fractions, and from dextramer-positive and dextramer-negative fractions. The CDR3 numbers 17 residues from cysteine through phenylalanine. Just the 51-base CDR3 DNA is kept, in frame starting at base 1. Per the germline V gene, SQVTM is the CDR1 and ANQGSEA is the CDR2. V is cut back by 6 bases and J by 0 bases, with 11 bases in the junction unmatched.

This TCR came from a man aged 25-40 years who received the YFV17D yellow fever vaccine. The sample in question was CD8+ T cells sorted from PBMCs, obtained on the day of the yellow fever booster vaccination. The chain was built from TRBV29-1 and TRBJ2-6, and 7 junctional nucleotides match TRBD1. The CDR3 is CSVTGDRFVSGANVLTF. The DNA is TGCAGCGTCACCGGGGACAGATTCGTCTCTGGGGCCAACGTCCTGACTTTC. Here the CDR3 is joined to the reference TRBV29-1 and TRBJ2-6 genes, and the full variable domain is: SAVISQKPSRDICQRGTSLTIQCQVDSQVTMMFWYRQQPGQSLTLIATANQGSEATYESGFVIDKFPISRPNLTFSTLTVSNMSPEDSSIYLCSVTGDRFVSGANVLTFGAGSRLTVL.